What follows is one T cell receptor (beta chain) and its context. Assay: immunoSEQ multiplex PCR; the TCRdb copy retains only in-frame clones and omits some. Of 6,500 to 7,000 clones listed, 60% to 80% were seen once; the top ten hold around 27%. This sample stems from a study of cytotoxic CD8 clonotypes in ibrutinib-treated CLL. This CDR3 has 12 residues. V was pared by 0 bases and J by 8 bases, with 6 bases between. Germline CDR1 SGDLS, CDR2 YYNGEE. This chain joins TRBV9 and TRBJ2-1; D gene unclear. This TCR was sampled from a human donor with chronic lymphocytic leukemia. The sequenced sample was PBMCs, obtained before ibrutinib treatment. The CDR3 DNA is TGTGCCAGCAGCGTAGGTAGGGATGAGCAGTTCTTC. The encoded protein is CASSVGRDEQFF. Filled out from reference TRBV9 and TRBJ2-1, the complete variable domain reads DSGVTQTPKHLITATGQRVTLRCSPRSGDLSVYWYQQSLDQGLQFLIQYYNGEERAKGNILERFSAQQFPDLHSELNLSSLELGDSALYFCASSVGRDEQFFGPGTRLTVL.